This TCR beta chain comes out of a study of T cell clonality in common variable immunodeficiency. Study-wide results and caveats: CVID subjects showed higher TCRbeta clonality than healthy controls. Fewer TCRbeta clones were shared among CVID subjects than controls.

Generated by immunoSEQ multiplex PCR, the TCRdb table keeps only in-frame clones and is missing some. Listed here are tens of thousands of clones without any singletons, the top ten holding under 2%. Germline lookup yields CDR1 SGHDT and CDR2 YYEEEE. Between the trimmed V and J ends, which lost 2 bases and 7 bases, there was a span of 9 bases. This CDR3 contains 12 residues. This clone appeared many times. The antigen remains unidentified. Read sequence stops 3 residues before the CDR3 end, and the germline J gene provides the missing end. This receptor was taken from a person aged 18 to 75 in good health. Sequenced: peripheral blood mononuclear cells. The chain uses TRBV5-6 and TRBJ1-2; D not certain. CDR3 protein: CASSLSRVGYTF. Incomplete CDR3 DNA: TGTGCCAGCAGCTTAAGTAGGGTTGGC.